This T cell receptor (beta chain) was retrieved from a study of human T cells and chemical hapten exposure. TCRdb called the RACE reads again in MiXCR, with one record for every CDR3 protein. The data show fewer than 100,000 distinct CDR3 sequences, approximately 11% seen once. This clonotype turned up a few times. Time point meaning: patch test 3, about 24 weeks after DPC sensitization. As for treatment: therapeutic diphenylcyclopropenone sensitization with weekly scalp DPC. Germline V lookup: CDR1 MDHEN, CDR2 SYDVKM. The CDR3 totals 18 residues. The V end was cut by 2 bases, the J end by 0 bases, with 17 bases between.

The source was whole blood, collected in connection with sensitization to the hapten diphenylcyclopropenone (DPC). This receptor was obtained from a woman aged 25 to 39 with alopecia areata. Some clones in this sample may be carry-over from other donors' samples. V and J are TRBV28 and TRBJ1-3; D uncertain. In nucleotides, the CDR3 is TGTGCCAGCAGTTTAGCCCAAAACAGTTACAGCTCTGGAAACACCATATATTTT. This translates into CASSLAQNSYSSGNTIYF.